This T cell receptor beta chain was documented in a study of shared clonotypes between healthy human individuals. There are 13 residues in the CDR3. CDR1 SNHLY and CDR2 FYNNEI come from the germline V gene. The trim removed 5 bases at V and 7 bases at J, leaving 5 bases unmatched. CD4+ cells underwent separation, giving CD45RA+ naive and CD45RA-negative memory subsets. Here immunoSEQ multiplex PCR was the method, and the copy in TCRdb shows in-frame clones only, minus some. This table has over 1.5 million clones, 95% to 99% appearing once. On this clone: Its antigen is unknown.

General study results and limits: In this cohort, only blood was sampled, and tissue repertoires likely differ.

The material sequenced was naive CD4+ T cells sorted from blood. As to subset: CD45RA+ positively selected. The TCR originated in a man under 40 in good health. The chain employs TRBV2 and TRBJ1-2; 9 nucleotides agree with TRBD1. The CDR3 reads CASSKDRGGGYTF. The CDR3 region has the DNA TGTGCCAGCAGTAAGGACAGGGGAGGTGGCTACACCTTC.